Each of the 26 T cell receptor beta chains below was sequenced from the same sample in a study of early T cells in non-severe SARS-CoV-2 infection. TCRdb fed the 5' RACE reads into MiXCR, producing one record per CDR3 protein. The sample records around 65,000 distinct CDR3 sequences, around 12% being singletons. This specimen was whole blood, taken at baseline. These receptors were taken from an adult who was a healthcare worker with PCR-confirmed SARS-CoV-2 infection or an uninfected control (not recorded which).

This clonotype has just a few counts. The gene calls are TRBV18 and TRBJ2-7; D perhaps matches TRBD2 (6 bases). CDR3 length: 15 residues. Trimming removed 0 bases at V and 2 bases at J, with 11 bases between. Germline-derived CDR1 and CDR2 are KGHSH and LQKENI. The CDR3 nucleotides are TGTGCCAGCTCACCACCGGGACTCGTAACCTACGAGCAGTACTTC. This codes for CASSPPGLVTYEQYF.

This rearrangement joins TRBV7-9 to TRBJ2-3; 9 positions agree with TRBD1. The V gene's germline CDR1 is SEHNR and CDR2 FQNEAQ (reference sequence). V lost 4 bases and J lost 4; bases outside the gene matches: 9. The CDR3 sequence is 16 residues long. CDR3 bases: TGTGCCAGCAGCTCCACCGGGACAGGGAGTCCAGATACGCAGTATTTT. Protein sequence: CASSSTGTGSPDTQYF.

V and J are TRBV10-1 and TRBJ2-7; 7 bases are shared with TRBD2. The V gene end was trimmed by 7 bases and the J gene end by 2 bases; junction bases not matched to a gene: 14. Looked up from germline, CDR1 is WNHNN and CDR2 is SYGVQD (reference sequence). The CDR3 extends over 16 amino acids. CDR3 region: CASTPVEPSGTYEQYF. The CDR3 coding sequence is TGCGCCAGCACCCCTGTCGAACCTAGCGGCACCTACGAGCAGTACTTC.

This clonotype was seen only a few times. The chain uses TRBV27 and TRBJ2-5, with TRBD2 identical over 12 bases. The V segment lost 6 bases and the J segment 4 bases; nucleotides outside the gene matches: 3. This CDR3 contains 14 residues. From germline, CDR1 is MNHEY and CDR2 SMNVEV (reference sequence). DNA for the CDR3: TGTGCCAGCAGCGGACTAGCGGGGCTAGAGACCCAGTACTTC. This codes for CASSGLAGLETQYF.

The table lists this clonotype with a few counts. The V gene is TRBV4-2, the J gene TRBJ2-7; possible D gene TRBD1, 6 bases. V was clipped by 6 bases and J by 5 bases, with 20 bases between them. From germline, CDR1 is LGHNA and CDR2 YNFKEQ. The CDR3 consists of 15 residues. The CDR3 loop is CASRHPSSGDHEQYF. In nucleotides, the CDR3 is TGTGCCAGCAGGCATCCATCATCAGGGGACCACGAGCAGTACTTC.

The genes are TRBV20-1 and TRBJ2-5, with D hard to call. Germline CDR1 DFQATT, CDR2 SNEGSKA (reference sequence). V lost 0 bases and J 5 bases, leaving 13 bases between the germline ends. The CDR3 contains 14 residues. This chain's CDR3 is CSARDKREGETQYF. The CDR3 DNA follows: TGCAGTGCTAGAGATAAAAGGGAAGGGGAGACCCAGTACTTC.

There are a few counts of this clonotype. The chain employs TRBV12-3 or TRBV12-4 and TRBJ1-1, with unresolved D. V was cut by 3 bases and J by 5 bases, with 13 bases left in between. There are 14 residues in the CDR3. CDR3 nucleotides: TGTGCCAGCAGTTTTTCGGGGATGGAAACTGAAGCTTTCTTT. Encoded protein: CASSFSGMETEAFF.

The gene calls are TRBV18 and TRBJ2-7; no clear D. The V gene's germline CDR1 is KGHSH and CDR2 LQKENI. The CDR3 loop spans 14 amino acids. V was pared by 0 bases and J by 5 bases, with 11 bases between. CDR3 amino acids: CASSPPDRTHEQYF. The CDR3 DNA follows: TGTGCCAGCTCACCACCGGACCGTACCCACGAGCAGTACTTC.

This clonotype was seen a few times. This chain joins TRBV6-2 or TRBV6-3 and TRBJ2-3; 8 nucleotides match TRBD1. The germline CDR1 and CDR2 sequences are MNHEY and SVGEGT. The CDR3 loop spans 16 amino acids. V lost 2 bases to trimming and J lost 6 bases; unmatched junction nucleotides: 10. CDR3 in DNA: TGTGCCAGCAGTTACACCAGGACAGGGTACCAGGATACGCAGTATTTT. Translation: CASSYTRTGYQDTQYF.

CDR3 residues: CASNYGTRNTGELFF. The CDR3, as DNA: TGTGCCAGCAACTATGGGACGCGGAACACCGGGGAGCTGTTTTTT. The chain carries TRBV3-1 and TRBJ2-2; D possibly matches TRBD1 or TRBD2 (5 bases each). In germline, CDR1 is LGHDT, CDR2 YNNKEL (reference sequence). This CDR3 has 15 residues. V was clipped by 7 bases and J by 1 base, with 13 bases between them.

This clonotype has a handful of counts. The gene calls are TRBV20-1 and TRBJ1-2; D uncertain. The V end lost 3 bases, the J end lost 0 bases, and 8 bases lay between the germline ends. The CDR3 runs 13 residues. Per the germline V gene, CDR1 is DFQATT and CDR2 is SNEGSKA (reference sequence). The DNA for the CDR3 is TGCAGTGCTAGTCACGGAACTAACTATGGCTACACCTTC. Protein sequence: CSASHGTNYGYTF.

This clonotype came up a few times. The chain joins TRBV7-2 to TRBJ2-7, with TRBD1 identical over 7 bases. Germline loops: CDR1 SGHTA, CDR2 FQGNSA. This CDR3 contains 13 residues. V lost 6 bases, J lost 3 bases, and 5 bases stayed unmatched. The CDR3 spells CASSPGQVYEQYF. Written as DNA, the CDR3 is TGTGCCAGCAGTCCTGGACAGGTCTACGAGCAGTACTTC.

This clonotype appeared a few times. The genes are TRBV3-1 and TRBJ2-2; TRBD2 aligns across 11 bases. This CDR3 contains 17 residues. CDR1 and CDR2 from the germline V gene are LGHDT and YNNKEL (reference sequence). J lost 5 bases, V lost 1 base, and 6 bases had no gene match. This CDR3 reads CASSQGRLAGMTGELFF. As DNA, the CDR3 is TGTGCCAGCAGCCAAGGAAGACTAGCGGGGATGACCGGGGAGCTGTTTTTT.

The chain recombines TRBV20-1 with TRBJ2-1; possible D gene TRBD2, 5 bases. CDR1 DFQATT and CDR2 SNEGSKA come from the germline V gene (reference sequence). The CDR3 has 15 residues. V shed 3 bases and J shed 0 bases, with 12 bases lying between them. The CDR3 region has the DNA TGCAGTGCTAGGCCACTAGAGGTCTCCTACAATGAGCAGTTCTTC. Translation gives CSARPLEVSYNEQFF.

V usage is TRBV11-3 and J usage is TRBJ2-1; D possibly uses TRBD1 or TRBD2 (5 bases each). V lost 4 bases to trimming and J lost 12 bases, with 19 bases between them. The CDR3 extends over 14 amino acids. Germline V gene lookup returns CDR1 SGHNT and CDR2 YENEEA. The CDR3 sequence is CASSSVDSPGAQFF. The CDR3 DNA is TGTGCCAGCAGCTCGGTAGACTCGCCCGGGGCGCAGTTCTTC.

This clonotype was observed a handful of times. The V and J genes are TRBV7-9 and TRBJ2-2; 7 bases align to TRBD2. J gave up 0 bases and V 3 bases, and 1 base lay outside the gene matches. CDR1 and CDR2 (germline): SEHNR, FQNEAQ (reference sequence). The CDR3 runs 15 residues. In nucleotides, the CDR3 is TGTGCCAGCAGCTTCGGACTAGCGAACACCGGGGAGCTGTTTTTT. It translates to CASSFGLANTGELFF. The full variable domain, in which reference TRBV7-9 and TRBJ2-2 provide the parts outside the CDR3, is DTGVSQNPRHKITKRGQNVTFRCDPISEHNRLYWYRQTLGQGPEFLTYFQNEAQLEKSRLLSDRFSAERPKGSFSTLEIQRTEQGDSAMYLCASSFGLANTGELFFGEGSRLTVL.

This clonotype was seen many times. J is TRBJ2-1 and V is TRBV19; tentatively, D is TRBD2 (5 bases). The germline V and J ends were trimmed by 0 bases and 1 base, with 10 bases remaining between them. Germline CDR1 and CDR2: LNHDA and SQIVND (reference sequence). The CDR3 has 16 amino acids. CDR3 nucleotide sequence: TGTGCCAGTAGTATAGATTCGGGGTTTTCCTACAATGAGCAGTTCTTC. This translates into CASSIDSGFSYNEQFF.

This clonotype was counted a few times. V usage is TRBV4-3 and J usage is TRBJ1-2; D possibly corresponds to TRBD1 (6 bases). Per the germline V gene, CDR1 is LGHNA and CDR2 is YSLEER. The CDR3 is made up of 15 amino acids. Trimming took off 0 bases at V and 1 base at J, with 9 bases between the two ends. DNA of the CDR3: TGCGCCAGCAGCCAAGAAGGACAGTTTAACTATGGCTACACCTTC. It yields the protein CASSQEGQFNYGYTF.

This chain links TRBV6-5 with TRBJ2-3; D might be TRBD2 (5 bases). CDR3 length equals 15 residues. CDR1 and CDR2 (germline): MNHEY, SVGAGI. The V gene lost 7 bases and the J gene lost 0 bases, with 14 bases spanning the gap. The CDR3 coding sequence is TGTGCCAGCACGCCCGGCGGGCGTAGCACAGATACGCAGTATTTT. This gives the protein CASTPGGRSTDTQYF.

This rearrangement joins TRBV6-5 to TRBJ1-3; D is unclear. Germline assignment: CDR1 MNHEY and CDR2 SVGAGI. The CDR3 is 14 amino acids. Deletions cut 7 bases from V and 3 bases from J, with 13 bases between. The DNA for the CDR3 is TGTGCCAGCAACTCTGGGGAGGGTGGAAACACCATATATTTT. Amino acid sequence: CASNSGEGGNTIYF.

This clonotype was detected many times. CDR3 DNA: TGTGCCAGCAGCCCCCGCCTGTCACTGTACAATGAGCAGTTCTTC. Residues: CASSPRLSLYNEQFF. The chain uses TRBV7-9 and TRBJ2-1; D uncertain. Trimming cost V 5 bases and J 4 bases, with 15 bases left between them. The germline V gene has CDR1 SEHNR and CDR2 FQNEAQ (reference sequence). The CDR3 length is 15 residues. Full variable domain (remainder filled in from reference TRBV7-9 and TRBJ2-1): DTGVSQNPRHKITKRGQNVTFRCDPISEHNRLYWYRQTLGQGPEFLTYFQNEAQLEKSRLLSDRFSAERPKGSFSTLEIQRTEQGDSAMYLCASSPRLSLYNEQFFGPGTRLTVL.

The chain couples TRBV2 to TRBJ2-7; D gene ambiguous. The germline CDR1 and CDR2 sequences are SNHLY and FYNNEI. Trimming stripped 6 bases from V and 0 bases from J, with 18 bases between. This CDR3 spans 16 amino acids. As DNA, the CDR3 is TGTGCCAGCAGCTCCCCCCTTCGCCTTCTCTCCTACGAGCAGTACTTC. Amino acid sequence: CASSSPLRLLSYEQYF.

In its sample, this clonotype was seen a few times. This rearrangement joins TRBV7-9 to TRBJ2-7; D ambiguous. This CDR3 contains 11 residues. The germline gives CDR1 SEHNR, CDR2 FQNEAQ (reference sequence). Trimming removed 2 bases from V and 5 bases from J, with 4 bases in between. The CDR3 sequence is CASSLRNEQYF. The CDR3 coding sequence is TGTGCCAGCAGCTTACGGAACGAGCAGTACTTC.

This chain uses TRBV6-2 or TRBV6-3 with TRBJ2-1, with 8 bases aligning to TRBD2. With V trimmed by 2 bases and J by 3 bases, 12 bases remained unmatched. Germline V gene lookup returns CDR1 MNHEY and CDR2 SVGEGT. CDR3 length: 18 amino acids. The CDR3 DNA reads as TGTGCCAGCAGTTACGATGTACTAGCGGAAACCTTCTACAATGAGCAGTTCTTC. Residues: CASSYDVLAETFYNEQFF.

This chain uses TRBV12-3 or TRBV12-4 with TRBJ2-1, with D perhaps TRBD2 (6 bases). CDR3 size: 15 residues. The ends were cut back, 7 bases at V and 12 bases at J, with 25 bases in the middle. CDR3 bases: TGTGCCAGCACCAAAATCCGGGACTCACCCTCGGGGCAGTTCTTC. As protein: CASTKIRDSPSGQFF.

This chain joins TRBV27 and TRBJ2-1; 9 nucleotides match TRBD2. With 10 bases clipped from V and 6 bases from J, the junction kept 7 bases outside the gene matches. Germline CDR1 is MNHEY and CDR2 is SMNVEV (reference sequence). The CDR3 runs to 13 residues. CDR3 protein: CATSLGLANEQFF. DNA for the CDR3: TGTGCCACCTCCTTGGGACTAGCCAATGAGCAGTTCTTC.